This passage covers 24 T cell receptor beta chains from one sample sequenced in a study of cytomegalovirus exposure and HLA in healthy donors. This PCR relied on a set of 60 Vbeta primers and 13 Jbeta primers. The table came from immunoSEQ multiplex PCR; TCRdb's copy has only in-frame clones and leaves some out. The sample lists around 190,000 clones, 80% to 90% occurring once. The sample consisted of PBMCs. The receptors come from a girl aged 2 to 9 in good health and CMV-seropositive.

J is TRBJ1-2 and V is TRBV2, with D possibly matching TRBD1 (6 bases). From germline, CDR1 is SNHLY and CDR2 FYNNEI. CDR3 length: 15 residues. Trimming took off 4 bases at V and 1 base at J, with 13 bases between the two ends. The CDR3 DNA follows: TGTGCCAGCAGTGCCTACAGGGACCTTAACTATGGCTACACCTTC. It codes for CASSAYRDLNYGYTF. Full variable domain (missing parts from reference TRBV2 and TRBJ1-2): EPEVTQTPSHQVTQMGQEVILRCVPISNHLYFYWYRQILGQKVEFLVSFYNNEISEKSEIFDDQFSVERPDGSNFTLKIRSTKLEDSAMYFCASSAYRDLNYGYTFGSGTRLTVV.

The rearrangement joins TRBV5-1 to TRBJ2-5; 7 positions agree with TRBD1. The CDR3 runs 14 residues. Germline values: CDR1 SGHRS, CDR2 YFSETQ. Unmatched junction bases numbered 6, after V lost 2 bases and J lost 5 bases. The CDR3 coding sequence is TGCGCCAGCAGCTTCCCCGGGACAGCGGAGACCCAGTACTTC. Amino acids: CASSFPGTAETQYF.

This rearrangement joins TRBV6-1 to TRBJ2-3; D is uncertain. CDR3 length: 13 residues. V lost 2 bases and J lost 2, with 5 bases in between. The germline CDR1 and CDR2 sequences are MNHNS and SASEGT. The DNA of the CDR3 is TGTGCCAGCAGTGAATTATACACAGATACGCAGTATTTT. As protein: CASSELYTDTQYF.

The rearrangement joins TRBV28 to TRBJ2-2; perhaps TRBD2 as D (6 bases). CDR1 is MDHEN, CDR2 SYDVKM, per germline. V lost 6 bases and J 6 bases, leaving 17 bases between the germline ends. There are 15 residues in the CDR3. The CDR3 is CASSSGTLVAGELFF. For the CDR3, the DNA is TGTGCCAGCAGCTCCGGGACTCTCGTCGCCGGGGAGCTGTTTTTT.

The genes are TRBV14 and TRBJ1-1, with 7 bases fitting TRBD1. J lost 5 bases, V lost 5 bases, and 14 bases had no gene match. Germline CDR1 reads SGHDN; CDR2 reads FVKESK. The CDR3 runs 16 residues. The CDR3 sequence is CASSSNAGTVRTEAFF. For the CDR3, the DNA is TGTGCCAGCAGCTCAAACGCCGGGACAGTAAGAACTGAAGCTTTCTTT.

The gene calls are TRBV7-2 and TRBJ1-2; no definite D call. This CDR3 comprises 12 residues. V lost 4 bases and J lost 6, with 9 bases in between. From germline, CDR1 is SGHTA and CDR2 FQGNSA. CDR3 nucleotides: TGTGCCAGCAGCTCCCGACTGCATGGCTACACCTTC. Translated: CASSSRLHGYTF.

DNA of the CDR3: TGCGCCAGCAGCCGTCCCGGGACTAGACACTCCTACGAGCAGTACTTC. Encoded protein: CASSRPGTRHSYEQYF. The V call is TRBV4-1, the J call TRBJ2-7; TRBD2 matches at 8 bases. Per the germline V gene, CDR1 is MGHRA and CDR2 is YSYEKL. The CDR3 has 16 amino acids. The V and J ends lost 4 bases and 0 bases, in that order; junction bases with no gene match: 8.

J is TRBJ1-1 and V is TRBV10-3; the D gene is possibly TRBD1 (6 bases). Germline V lookup: CDR1 ENHRY, CDR2 SYGVKD. Trimming cost V 10 bases and J 0 bases, with 18 bases left between them. The length of the CDR3 is 15 residues. The CDR3 protein is CASDNRERMNTEAFF. The CDR3 DNA sequence: TGTGCCAGCGATAACAGGGAGAGGATGAACACTGAAGCTTTCTTT.

The chain uses TRBV5-6 and TRBJ2-1; 10 nucleotides line up with TRBD2. The CDR3 is 14 residues long. V lost 3 bases, J lost 8 bases, and 5 bases stayed unmatched. Per the germline V gene, CDR1 is SGHDT and CDR2 is YYEEEE. The CDR3 bases are TGTGCCAGCAGCTCGTTAGCGGGAGGCGATGAGCAGTTCTTC. Its translation is CASSSLAGGDEQFF.

The chain links TRBV4-1 to TRBJ2-5; tentatively, D is TRBD2 (5 bases). Trimming removed 4 bases at V and 2 bases at J, with 23 bases between. Germline V lookup: CDR1 MGHRA, CDR2 YSYEKL. The CDR3 totals 18 residues. The CDR3: CASSRTPTARPGQETQYF. As DNA, the CDR3 is TGCGCCAGCAGCCGAACCCCCACGGCGCGGCCGGGACAAGAGACCCAGTACTTC.

The V gene is TRBV30, the J gene TRBJ2-7, with 7 bases aligning to TRBD2. The CDR3 has 14 residues. Germline V gives CDR1 GTSNPN, CDR2 SVGIG (reference sequence). The trim removed 0 bases at V and 3 bases at J, leaving 5 bases unmatched. The CDR3 region has the DNA TGTGCCTGGAGTGTCGGTGGACTAGTCTACGAGCAGTACTTC. This translates into CAWSVGGLVYEQYF.

The chain combines TRBV7-9 with TRBJ2-5, with a possible D match to TRBD2 (6 bases). The CDR3 is made up of 15 amino acids. Germline V lookup: CDR1 SEHNR, CDR2 FQNEAQ (reference sequence). Between the trimmed V and J ends, which lost 3 bases and 6 bases, there was a span of 17 bases. CDR3 DNA: TGTGCCAGCAGCTTGCGGGACGTCGGTTTCCAGACCCAGTACTTC. Protein sequence: CASSLRDVGFQTQYF.

The chain has TRBV29-1 and TRBJ1-1; 8 bases are a match to TRBD1. The junction had 7 bases not matched to a gene; V was cut back by 4 bases and J by 6 bases. Germline CDR1 reads SQVTM; CDR2 reads ANQGSEA. The CDR3 is 13 residues long. The CDR3 DNA reads as TGCAGCGTTGTCGGACAGGGAGGTCCTGAAGCTTTCTTT. Its protein product is CSVVGQGGPEAFF. Filled out from reference TRBV29-1 and TRBJ1-1, the complete variable domain reads SAVISQKPSRDICQRGTSLTIQCQVDSQVTMMFWYRQQPGQSLTLIATANQGSEATYESGFVIDKFPISRPNLTFSTLTVSNMSPEDSSIYLCSVVGQGGPEAFFGQGTRLTVV.

The gene calls are TRBV18 and TRBJ2-3, with 14 positions matching TRBD2. The V and J ends lost 2 bases and 7 bases, in that order; junction bases with no gene match: 5. CDR1 is KGHSH, CDR2 LQKENI, per germline. CDR3 size: 16 residues. DNA for the CDR3: TGTGCCAGCTCACCAGGGACTAGCGGGGGTATCAATACGCAGTATTTT. This gives the protein CASSPGTSGGINTQYF.

This sequence joins TRBV5-1 and TRBJ1-4, with a weak D call TRBD1 (6 bases). The length of the CDR3 is 14 residues. Germline V CDR1 and CDR2: SGHRS, YFSETQ. Trimming left V 4 bases short and J 0 bases short, with 7 bases between. CDR3: CASSRGTTNEKLFF. For the CDR3, the DNA is TGCGCCAGCAGCAGGGGGACAACTAATGAAAAACTGTTTTTT.

The chain links TRBV27 to TRBJ1-2, with a possible D match to TRBD1 (5 bases). The V and J ends lost 3 bases and 4 bases respectively, with 12 bases between them. CDR3 size: 14 residues. Germline V gives CDR1 MNHEY, CDR2 SMNVEV (reference sequence). Here the CDR3 DNA reads TGTGCCAGCAGTTTTACACTCCAGGGCTATGGCTACACCTTC. This sequence encodes CASSFTLQGYGYTF.

In this sample, this clone turned up once. V is TRBV11-2 and J is TRBJ2-7; tentative D call: TRBD1 (5 bases). Germline V gene data show CDR1 as SGHAT and CDR2 as FQNNGV. The CDR3 has 13 residues. The V gene lost 3 bases and the J gene lost 3 bases, with 9 bases spanning the gap. DNA for the CDR3: TGTGCCAGCAGCTTCGAAGGGGTCTACGAGCAGTACTTC. This translates into CASSFEGVYEQYF.

V is TRBV19 and J is TRBJ2-7, with 7 bases lining up with TRBD1. The CDR3 has 15 residues. Trimming removed 3 bases from V and 2 bases from J; junction bases left unmatched: 7. Germline CDR1 reads LNHDA; CDR2 reads SQIVND (reference sequence). The CDR3: CASSMPGTDAYEQYF. For the CDR3, the DNA is TGTGCCAGTAGTATGCCCGGGACAGACGCCTACGAGCAGTACTTC.

The V call is TRBV6-1, the J call TRBJ1-1; D not resolved. Germline V gene lookup returns CDR1 MNHNS and CDR2 SASEGT. The CDR3 consists of 14 residues. Trimming left V 7 bases short and J 0 bases short, with 12 bases between. The DNA for the CDR3 is TGTGCCAGCACTCTAAACGGGTTGAACACTGAAGCTTTCTTT. Translated: CASTLNGLNTEAFF.

This chain joins TRBV6-4 and TRBJ2-1, with 11 bases that match TRBD2. Germline assignment: CDR1 MRHNA and CDR2 SNTAGT. This CDR3 region has 14 residues. The V and J ends lost 3 bases and 6 bases, in that order; junction bases with no gene match: 1. CDR3 loop: CASSETSGANEQFF. CDR3 DNA sequence: TGTGCCAGCAGTGAGACTAGCGGGGCCAATGAGCAGTTCTTC.

This clone has a handful of counts. The chain combines TRBV6-1 with TRBJ1-2; maybe TRBD1 (5 bases). The length of the CDR3 is 15 residues. Germline CDR1 is MNHNS and CDR2 is SASEGT. Deletions cut 1 base from V and 2 bases from J, with 11 bases between. The CDR3 region is CASSEGAAGNYGYTF. The DNA of the CDR3 is TGTGCCAGCAGTGAAGGCGCCGCAGGGAACTATGGCTACACCTTC.

This clone showed up just once. CDR3 DNA sequence: TGTGCCAGCAGCATCCGGGACAGGGGACCCTACGAGCAGTACTTC. Encoded protein: CASSIRDRGPYEQYF. V is TRBV9 and J is TRBJ2-7, with 10 positions matching TRBD1. Germline V CDR1 and CDR2: SGDLS, YYNGEE. CDR3 size: 15 residues. Losses at the gene ends were 4 bases for V and 2 bases for J; bases not matched to a gene: 6.

Only a few counts were recorded for this clone. The chain recombines TRBV6-4 with TRBJ2-3, with 12 bases matching TRBD2. V shed 3 bases and J 6 bases; nucleotides not matched to a gene: 4. The length of the CDR3 is 15 residues. CDR1 and CDR2 from the germline V gene are MRHNA and SNTAGT. CDR3 region: CASSELAGGGDTQYF. CDR3 DNA sequence: TGTGCCAGCAGTGAACTAGCGGGAGGAGGGGATACGCAGTATTTT.

J is TRBJ1-1 and V is TRBV27, with a weak D call TRBD1 (5 bases). V gave up 10 bases and J gave up 3 bases, with 18 bases separating them. Germline-derived CDR1 and CDR2 are MNHEY and SMNVEV (reference sequence). This CDR3 spans 14 amino acids. CDR3 residues: CAIQRSRGDTEAFF. CDR3 DNA: TGTGCCATCCAACGGTCCCGGGGGGACACTGAAGCTTTCTTT.